These T cell receptor beta chains were read from a single sample in a study of shared clonotypes between healthy human individuals. TCRdb's copy holds only in-frame clones and misses some; the assay was immunoSEQ multiplex PCR. There are around 2,100,000 clones in the sample; about 95% occur only once, and 1% to 1.5% lies in the top ten. Specimen: naive CD8+ T cells sorted from blood. The receptors stem from a man aged 18 to 35 in good health. Each CDR3 is given with its conserved first and last residue. The D gene is left open where the match is weak.

j_call: TRBJ2-7
d_call: TRBD1
v_call: TRBV19
cdr3_aa: CASRPDRVVDGEQYF
cdr3_nt: TGTGCCAGTAGACCCGACAGGGTTGTTGACGGGGAGCAGTACTTC

j_call: TRBJ2-7
d_call: .
v_call: TRBV7-8
cdr3_aa: CASSGRDGYEQYF
cdr3_nt: TGTGCCAGCAGCGGCCGGGACGGCTACGAGCAGTACTTC

j_call: TRBJ1-1
d_call: .
v_call: TRBV9
cdr3_aa: CASNLNGGYTEAFF
cdr3_nt: TGTGCCAGCAATTTAAACGGGGGTTACACTGAAGCTTTCTTT

j_call: TRBJ2-7
d_call: .
v_call: TRBV28
cdr3_aa: CASSFTSLYEQYF
cdr3_nt: TGTGCCAGCAGTTTTACTAGCCTCTACGAGCAGTACTTC

j_call: TRBJ1-5
d_call: .
v_call: TRBV7-9
cdr3_aa: CASSFTTAGFGMRDQPQHF
cdr3_nt: TGTGCCAGCAGCTTTACAACGGCAGGATTCGGGATGCGGGATCAGCCCCAGCATTTT

j_call: TRBJ1-2
d_call: TRBD1
v_call: TRBV30
cdr3_aa: CAWISGTARDTF
cdr3_nt: TGTGCCTGGATCTCTGGGACAGCTCGGGACACCTTC

j_call: TRBJ2-3
d_call: .
v_call: TRBV28
cdr3_aa: CASSLLGALDTQYF
cdr3_nt: TGTGCCAGCAGTTTATTGGGGGCTTTGGATACGCAGTATTTT

j_call: TRBJ2-1
d_call: .
v_call: TRBV11-2
cdr3_aa: CASSFYDNEQFF
cdr3_nt: TGTGCCAGCAGCTTCTACGACAATGAGCAGTTCTTC

j_call: TRBJ2-2
d_call: .
v_call: TRBV27
cdr3_aa: CASRVGGEDTGELFF
cdr3_nt: TGTGCCAGCAGGGTGGGGGGCGAAGACACCGGGGAGCTGTTTTTT

j_call: TRBJ2-3
d_call: .
v_call: TRBV9
cdr3_aa: CASSVGPPAQDTQYF
cdr3_nt: TGTGCCAGCAGCGTAGGACCCCCTGCGCAAGATACGCAGTATTTT